Below, 24 T cell receptor beta chains from the same sample are listed, as sequenced in a study of CD8 T cells in Susac syndrome. With random hexamers, about 0.5 to 1 ug RNA was reverse transcribed. One entry per CDR3 protein, called by TCRdb with MiXCR from the immunoSEQ multiplex PCR reads. This table has around 200,000 distinct CDR3 sequences, roughly 94% appearing once. Sample: CD4+ T cells from PBMCs. The receptors originated from a human donor in good health.

The chain links TRBV24-1 to TRBJ2-1, with D hard to call. With 6 bases removed from V and 4 bases from J, the gap between germline ends came to 6 bases. The V gene's germline CDR1 is KGHDR and CDR2 SFDVKD. This CDR3 is built from 12 residues. This CDR3 reads CATSSLYNEQFF. The CDR3 nucleotides are TGTGCCACCAGTAGCCTTTACAATGAGCAGTTCTTC.

This chain uses TRBV3-1 with TRBJ2-1; the D gene is possibly TRBD1 (6 bases). V lost 1 base to trimming and J lost 6 bases, with 13 bases between them. The CDR3 sequence is 15 residues long. Germline lookup yields CDR1 LGHDT and CDR2 YNNKEL (reference sequence). CDR3 loop: CASSQGTVSANEQFF. For the CDR3, the DNA is TGTGCCAGCAGCCAAGGGACAGTCTCGGCCAATGAGCAGTTCTTC.

The chain's CDR3 is CASSWDKEKLFF. CDR3 in DNA: TGTGCCAGCAGTTGGGACAAGGAAAAACTGTTTTTT. The chain links TRBV2 to TRBJ1-4; D is perhaps TRBD1 (6 bases). The CDR3 consists of 12 residues. V lost 5 bases to trimming and J lost 8 bases, with 9 bases between them. Germline CDR1 and CDR2: SNHLY and FYNNEI.

The chain recombines TRBV9 with TRBJ2-3; possibly TRBD1 or TRBD2 for D (5 bases each). The CDR3 loop spans 15 amino acids. Germline CDR1 and CDR2: SGDLS and YYNGEE. V dropped 2 bases and J dropped 4 bases, with 14 bases sitting between them. This chain's CDR3 is CASSVVGPGSDTQYF. DNA for the CDR3: TGTGCCAGCAGCGTTGTGGGGCCGGGATCAGATACGCAGTATTTT. Full variable domain (missing parts from reference TRBV9 and TRBJ2-3): DSGVTQTPKHLITATGQRVTLRCSPRSGDLSVYWYQQSLDQGLQFLIQYYNGEERAKGNILERFSAQQFPDLHSELNLSSLELGDSALYFCASSVVGPGSDTQYFGPGTRLTVL.

The chain recombines TRBV18 with TRBJ2-7, with D perhaps given as TRBD1 or TRBD2 (6 bases each). V lost 1 base and J lost 7, with 11 bases in between. The CDR3 contains 13 residues. Looked up from germline, CDR1 is KGHSH and CDR2 is LQKENI. CDR3 in amino acids: CASSPQGGAEQYV. CDR3 in DNA: TGTGCCAGCTCACCACAGGGGGGAGCGGAGCAGTACGTC.

The V call is TRBV12-3 or TRBV12-4, the J call TRBJ2-1; possible D gene TRBD2, 6 bases. The CDR3 has 14 amino acids. Trimming stripped 3 bases from V and 9 bases from J, with 15 bases between. In DNA form, the CDR3 reads TGTGCCAGCAGTTTGGTCAAAGTGGAGGGTGAGCAGTTCTTC. It yields the protein CASSLVKVEGEQFF.

The CDR3 here is CASSPNPNEQFF. The CDR3 DNA reads as TGTGCCAGCAGTCCCAATCCAAACGAGCAGTTCTTC. The chain uses TRBV12-3 or TRBV12-4 and TRBJ2-1; D gene ambiguous. The V end was cut by 5 bases, the J end by 10 bases, with 12 bases between. This CDR3 has 12 amino acids.

The chain links TRBV29-1 to TRBJ2-7, with D unclear. CDR3 size: 12 residues. Trimming shortened V by 1 base and J by 3 bases, and 7 bases separated the two germline ends. Germline CDR1 is SQVTM and CDR2 is ANQGSEA. CDR3 region: CSVEVTSYEQYF. The CDR3 coding sequence is TGCAGCGTTGAAGTAACAAGCTACGAGCAGTACTTC.

The gene calls are TRBV27 and TRBJ2-1; D not resolved. This CDR3 spans 13 amino acids. Germline CDR1 and CDR2: MNHEY and SMNVEV (reference sequence). Trimming removed 4 bases at V and 4 bases at J, with 8 bases between. The CDR3 DNA follows: TGTGCCAGCAGTTCGGTCGGTTACAATGAGCAGTTCTTC. As protein: CASSSVGYNEQFF.

This chain links TRBV28 with TRBJ2-1; D ambiguous. The CDR3 runs to 12 residues. Germline V lookup: CDR1 MDHEN, CDR2 SYDVKM. V was clipped by 6 bases and J by 10 bases, with 13 bases between them. This chain's CDR3 is CASSSPGREQFF. DNA for the CDR3: TGTGCCAGCAGCTCCCCTGGGCGGGAGCAGTTCTTC.

This sequence joins TRBV20-1 and TRBJ1-1; 7 bases are a match to TRBD1. CDR3 length: 14 amino acids. The J segment lost 3 bases and the V segment lost 4 bases, leaving 8 bases of the junction unmatched. The germline V gene encodes CDR1 DFQATT and CDR2 SNEGSKA (reference sequence). The chain's CDR3 is CSATRTGDHTEAFF. As DNA, the CDR3 is TGCAGTGCTACTCGGACAGGAGATCACACTGAAGCTTTCTTT.

The chain couples TRBV12-3 or TRBV12-4 to TRBJ2-3; D call uncertain. The CDR3 extends over 13 amino acids. The V gene lost 10 bases and the J gene lost 0 bases, with 11 bases spanning the gap. CDR3 coding DNA: TGTGCCAATTCAGAGGATAGCACAGATACGCAGTATTTT. It codes for CANSEDSTDTQYF.

The chain has TRBV20-1 and TRBJ2-1; weak D call: TRBD1 (6 bases). The CDR3 is 12 amino acids. V was cut by 1 base and J by 12 bases, with 13 bases left in between. From germline, CDR1 is DFQATT and CDR2 SNEGSKA (reference sequence). This CDR3 reads CSARVGDIGQFF. The CDR3 coding sequence is TGCAGTGCTAGAGTGGGGGACATAGGGCAGTTCTTC.

CDR3 amino acids: CASSLDRATYEQYF. In nucleotides, the CDR3 is TGTGCCAGCAGCTTAGACAGGGCAACCTACGAGCAGTACTTC. This chain links TRBV11-2 with TRBJ2-7; weak D call: TRBD1 (5 bases). V shed 0 bases and J shed 2 bases, with 8 bases lying between them. CDR1 and CDR2 from the germline V gene are SGHAT and FQNNGV. The CDR3 totals 14 residues.

The V gene is TRBV5-4, the J gene TRBJ2-5; D remains unclear. The germline V and J ends were trimmed by 1 base and 1 base, with 5 bases remaining between them. Germline V gives CDR1 SGHNT, CDR2 YYREEE (reference sequence). The CDR3 runs to 13 residues. The CDR3 is CASSLLVQETQYF. DNA of the CDR3: TGTGCCAGCAGCTTGTTGGTCCAAGAGACCCAGTACTTC. The entire variable domain, with the rest obtained from reference TRBV5-4 and TRBJ2-5, is as follows: ETGVTQSPTHLIKTRGQQVTLRCSSQSGHNTVSWYQQALGQGPQFIFQYYREEENGRGNFPPRFSGLQFPNYSSELNVNALELDDSALYLCASSLLVQETQYFGPGTRLLVL.

The rearrangement joins TRBV7-9 to TRBJ1-4; 11 bases line up with TRBD1. This CDR3 is 15 amino acids long. CDR1 is SEHNR and CDR2 is FQNEAQ in the germline V gene (reference sequence). V gave up 7 bases and J gave up 7 bases; unmatched junction bases: 8. The CDR3 DNA sequence: TGTGCCAGCACAAGTACCGGACAGGGGGCTGAAAAACTGTTTTTT. It translates to CASTSTGQGAEKLFF.

This clonotype was seen just once. The chain combines TRBV15 with TRBJ1-1; no definite D call. Germline V gene sequence: CDR1 LNHNV, CDR2 YYDKDF (reference sequence). The CDR3 is 15 amino acids. V dropped 0 bases and J dropped 2 bases, with 10 bases sitting between them. The CDR3 nucleotides are TGTGCCACCAGCAGAGATGTCGGGGAAAACACTGAAGCTTTCTTT. Encoded protein: CATSRDVGENTEAFF.

The chain combines TRBV9 with TRBJ1-1, with TRBD1 as a possible D gene (6 bases). Looked up from germline, CDR1 is SGDLS and CDR2 is YYNGEE. Trimming took off 4 bases at V and 2 bases at J, with 18 bases between the two ends. The CDR3 is 16 amino acids. DNA of the CDR3: TGTGCCAGCAGCCCACGGGGGGAGACAGGAAACACTGAAGCTTTCTTT. Protein: CASSPRGETGNTEAFF.

The chain couples TRBV13 to TRBJ1-1, with D unresolved. V lost 2 bases and J lost 3, with 13 bases in between. This CDR3 comprises 15 residues. Germline CDR1 is PRHDT and CDR2 is FYEKMQ (reference sequence). The CDR3 region has the DNA TGTGCCAGCAGCTTAACACTCACTGGAGACACTGAAGCTTTCTTT. This codes for CASSLTLTGDTEAFF.

V is TRBV6-5 and J is TRBJ2-5, with 8 bases aligning to TRBD2. V gave up 4 bases and J gave up 4 bases; unmatched junction bases: 20. There are 19 residues in the CDR3. Germline V gives CDR1 MNHEY, CDR2 SVGAGI. CDR3 sequence (DNA): TGTGCCAGCAGTTCCCCGAGTCGGGGGGGGGACATCAGGAGAGAGACCCAGTACTTC. Residues: CASSSPSRGGDIRRETQYF.

The chain links TRBV11-2 to TRBJ2-7; D remains ambiguous. V was clipped by 4 bases and J by 6 bases, with 16 bases between them. This CDR3 has 14 amino acids. Germline loops: CDR1 SGHAT, CDR2 FQNNGV. This CDR3 is CASSSAGRYSEQYF. CDR3 bases: TGTGCCAGCAGCTCGGCAGGCCGCTACTCCGAGCAGTACTTC.

This chain connects TRBV7-8 to TRBJ2-3; D uncertain. V shed 4 bases and J shed 1 base, with 12 bases lying between them. Germline loops: CDR1 SGHVS, CDR2 FQNEAQ. The CDR3 totals 15 residues. CDR3: CASSSHTGGTDTQYF. The CDR3 DNA reads as TGTGCCAGCAGCTCACACACGGGCGGCACAGATACGCAGTATTTT.

The V gene is TRBV12-3 or TRBV12-4, the J gene TRBJ1-2; D call uncertain. The CDR3 consists of 13 residues. V was shortened by 4 bases and J by 8 bases, with 14 bases between the two germline ends. CDR3 residues: CASSSWGGRGYTF. In DNA form, the CDR3 reads TGTGCCAGCAGTTCCTGGGGAGGGCGCGGCTACACCTTC.

The chain uses TRBV29-1 and TRBJ1-5; D is unclear. The V gene lost 7 bases and the J gene lost 2 bases, with 9 bases spanning the gap. Germline CDR1 SQVTM, CDR2 ANQGSEA. The CDR3 has 12 amino acids. In DNA form, the CDR3 reads TGCAGCGCGGGTGAGCGCAATCAGCCCCAGCATTTT. Encoded protein: CSAGERNQPQHF.